The 22 T cell receptor beta chains presented below share a single source sample, sequenced in a study of blood T cell repertoires in COVID-19. Only in-frame clones appear in the TCRdb table, and some are missing; sequencing was by immunoSEQ multiplex PCR. The repertoire consists of roughly 300,000 clones, with about nine tenths occurring once and the leading ten covering 9.5% to 15%. Sample: peripheral blood. Receptor source: a woman in her 30s with COVID-19, enrolled during active disease.

V and J are TRBV6-5 and TRBJ2-7, with TRBD1 identical over 9 bases. The V segment lost 4 bases and the J segment 5 bases; nucleotides outside the gene matches: 6. The CDR3 totals 14 residues. The V gene's germline CDR1 is MNHEY and CDR2 SVGAGI. CDR3 sequence: CASSLDRGLNEQYF. CDR3 DNA sequence: TGTGCCAGCAGTTTGGACAGGGGCCTAAACGAGCAGTACTTC.

This sequence joins TRBV19 and TRBJ2-7, with D perhaps matching TRBD1 (5 bases). The germline gives CDR1 LNHDA, CDR2 SQIVND (reference sequence). V was trimmed by 2 bases and J by 4 bases, leaving 9 bases between them. This CDR3 contains 13 residues. CDR3 loop: CASSILSGYEQYF. CDR3 coding DNA: TGTGCCAGTAGTATACTTTCAGGGTACGAGCAGTACTTC. Filled out from reference TRBV19 and TRBJ2-7, the complete variable domain reads DGGITQSPKYLFRKEGQNVTLSCEQNLNHDAMYWYRQDPGQGLRLIYYSQIVNDFQKGDIAEGYSVSREKKESFPLTVTSAQKNPTAFYLCASSILSGYEQYFGPGTRLTVT.

The gene calls are TRBV6-5 and TRBJ2-3; 10 bases are a match to TRBD1. The CDR3 is made up of 14 amino acids. V gave up 7 bases and J gave up 8 bases; unmatched junction bases: 9. Germline V lookup: CDR1 MNHEY, CDR2 SVGAGI. The chain's CDR3 is CASTLTGGAGTQYF. Here the CDR3 DNA reads TGTGCCAGCACCCTGACAGGGGGCGCAGGTACGCAGTATTTT.

The chain links TRBV27 to TRBJ1-3; 7 bases are a match to TRBD1. The germline V gene has CDR1 MNHEY and CDR2 SMNVEV (reference sequence). The trim removed 5 bases at V and 4 bases at J, leaving 5 bases unmatched. This CDR3 contains 14 residues. This chain's CDR3 is CASSPQGNGNTIYF. The DNA of the CDR3 is TGTGCCAGCAGTCCACAGGGGAACGGAAACACCATATATTTT.

V is TRBV4-2 and J is TRBJ2-3; 11 bases align to TRBD2. Germline V gene lookup returns CDR1 LGHNA and CDR2 YNFKEQ. The CDR3 length is 19 residues. The V gene end was trimmed by 0 bases and the J gene end by 7 bases; junction bases not matched to a gene: 15. The CDR3: CASSQDVVLAGGTGNTQYF. DNA of the CDR3: TGTGCCAGCAGCCAAGATGTCGTCCTAGCGGGGGGCACCGGGAATACGCAGTATTTT.

The V and J genes are TRBV6-4 and TRBJ2-3; 9 nucleotides line up with TRBD2. Trimming at V came to 5 bases and at J to 0 bases, leaving 18 bases not matched to a gene. The CDR3 covers 20 residues. Germline-derived CDR1 and CDR2 are MRHNA and SNTAGT. CDR3: CASSPLWGNSGRASTDTQYF. The CDR3 nucleotides are TGTGCCAGCAGTCCTCTTTGGGGGAATAGCGGGAGAGCTAGCACAGATACGCAGTATTTT.

Concerning this clone: A junction end diverges from the germline sequence, so it may reflect a read error. The rearrangement uses TRBV27 and TRBJ1-6; D is possibly TRBD1 (6 bases). Germline CDR1 is MNHEY and CDR2 is SMNVEV (reference sequence). The CDR3 loop spans 14 amino acids. CDR3 sequence: CATSGTGPLSPLHF. Written as DNA, the CDR3 is TGTGCCACCAGTGGAACAGGGCCACTTTCACCCCTCCACTTT.

The rearrangement uses TRBV28 and TRBJ1-4, with a weak D call TRBD1 (5 bases). Trimming took 4 bases from V and 6 from J, leaving 9 bases between them. Germline V gene sequence: CDR1 MDHEN, CDR2 SYDVKM. This CDR3 region has 13 residues. The CDR3 nucleotides are TGTGCCAGCAGTTCCGGGGGTTATGAAAAACTGTTTTTT. Protein sequence: CASSSGGYEKLFF.

The J gene is TRBJ2-2, the V gene TRBV28; weak D call: TRBD1 (5 bases). There are 15 residues in the CDR3. Germline assignment: CDR1 MDHEN and CDR2 SYDVKM. The ends were cut back, 6 bases at V and 5 bases at J, with 16 bases in the middle. The CDR3: CASSPATESTGELFF. As DNA, the CDR3 is TGTGCCAGCAGCCCTGCGACAGAATCTACCGGGGAGCTGTTTTTT.

V is TRBV5-4 and J is TRBJ1-2, with no clear D. Deletions cut 2 bases from V and 4 bases from J, with 12 bases between. Germline CDR1 and CDR2: SGHNT and YYREEE (reference sequence). The length of the CDR3 is 14 residues. In nucleotides, the CDR3 is TGTGCCAGCAGCTTTCCTGGGAGGAGCTATGGCTACACCTTC. As protein: CASSFPGRSYGYTF.

The chain carries TRBV27 and TRBJ2-5; 11 bases map to TRBD2. V lost 8 bases, J lost 5 bases, and 7 bases stayed unmatched. Germline V gene sequence: CDR1 MNHEY, CDR2 SMNVEV (reference sequence). The CDR3 length is 14 residues. CDR3: CASAGLAGWETQYF. CDR3 in DNA: TGTGCCAGCGCCGGACTAGCGGGTTGGGAGACCCAGTACTTC.

V gene TRBV12-3 or TRBV12-4 combines with J gene TRBJ2-7, with a weak D call TRBD1 (5 bases). This CDR3 is built from 13 residues. V lost 6 bases, J lost 5 bases, and 14 bases lay in between. The CDR3 DNA reads as TGTGCCAGCAGGTTCTTGGACAAGAACGAGCAGTACTTC. Protein sequence: CASRFLDKNEQYF.

This chain uses TRBV18 with TRBJ2-5; D ambiguous. This CDR3 is 13 amino acids long. The germline V and J ends were trimmed by 4 bases and 3 bases, with 9 bases remaining between them. Germline V gene data show CDR1 as KGHSH and CDR2 as LQKENI. The CDR3 spells CASSLNRKETQYF. CDR3 nucleotide sequence: TGTGCCAGCTCACTCAACAGAAAAGAGACCCAGTACTTC.

The chain links TRBV9 to TRBJ2-3, with 8 bases identical to TRBD2. The ends lost 0 bases at V and 10 bases at J; junction bases unmatched: 7. This CDR3 spans 14 amino acids. Germline loops: CDR1 SGDLS, CDR2 YYNGEE. The CDR3 region is CASSVAGGRLAQYF. The CDR3 DNA follows: TGTGCCAGCAGCGTAGCGGGGGGGAGGCTGGCGCAGTATTTT.

This chain joins TRBV19 and TRBJ1-1; no reliable D call. The germline V and J ends were trimmed by 4 bases and 1 base, with 7 bases remaining between them. Germline values: CDR1 LNHDA, CDR2 SQIVND (reference sequence). This CDR3 is 13 amino acids long. The CDR3 coding sequence is TGTGCCAGTAGTAGGCTCCCGAACACTGAAGCTTTCTTT. It yields the protein CASSRLPNTEAFF.

The chain is built from TRBV5-4 and TRBJ1-1; maybe TRBD1 (6 bases). In germline, CDR1 is SGHNT, CDR2 YYREEE (reference sequence). The CDR3 is 14 amino acids. V gave up 3 bases and J gave up 9 bases, with 18 bases separating them. In nucleotides, the CDR3 is TGTGCCAGCAGCTCAAAGGGGGGAGGGGCAAAAGCTTTCTTT. This sequence encodes CASSSKGGGAKAFF. Combining the CDR3 with reference TRBV5-4 and TRBJ1-1 gives the whole variable domain ETGVTQSPTHLIKTRGQQVTLRCSSQSGHNTVSWYQQALGQGPQFIFQYYREEENGRGNFPPRFSGLQFPNYSSELNVNALELDDSALYLCASSSKGGGAKAFFGQGTRLTVV.

This clone was counted a single time. The chain carries TRBV6-1 and TRBJ2-7; TRBD1 might be the D (6 bases). The CDR3 loop spans 13 amino acids. The V gene's germline CDR1 is MNHNS and CDR2 SASEGT. V gave up 7 bases and J gave up 6 bases, with 16 bases separating them. Here the CDR3 reads CASNAQGISEQYF. The CDR3, as DNA: TGTGCCAGCAACGCACAGGGTATAAGCGAGCAGTACTTC.

The V gene is TRBV11-2, the J gene TRBJ1-6; D uncertain. Germline CDR1 and CDR2: SGHAT and FQNNGV. V gave up 4 bases and J gave up 7 bases, with 2 bases separating them. The CDR3 runs to 11 residues. CDR3 in DNA: TGTGCCAGCAGCTCAAATTCACCCCTCCACTTT. Protein product: CASSSNSPLHF.

This rearrangement joins TRBV6-2 or TRBV6-3 to TRBJ2-7, with 13 bases fitting TRBD2. Germline lookup yields CDR1 MNHEY and CDR2 SVGEGT. The CDR3 spans 14 residues. V was pared by 5 bases and J by 6 bases, with 4 bases of the junction left unmatched. The CDR3 loop is CASSPGTSGAEQYF. CDR3 nucleotide sequence: TGTGCCAGCAGTCCCGGGACTAGCGGGGCCGAGCAGTACTTC.

The chain uses TRBV28 and TRBJ2-5; 9 bases align to TRBD2. CDR1 MDHEN and CDR2 SYDVKM come from the germline V gene. Losses at the gene ends were 4 bases for V and 5 bases for J; bases not matched to a gene: 17. This CDR3 is built from 18 residues. CDR3 DNA sequence: TGTGCCAGCAGTTCACCTTTAGGGCTAGCGGGGTTTGGTGAGACCCAGTACTTC. Residues: CASSSPLGLAGFGETQYF.

The rearrangement joins TRBV6-5 to TRBJ2-2, with TRBD1 matching over 10 bases. Trimming cost V 8 bases and J 5 bases; bases outside gene matches: 8. CDR1 is MNHEY, CDR2 SVGAGI, per germline. The CDR3 has 15 amino acids. CDR3 nucleotides: TGTGCCAGCGCGGGACAGGGGATTGGGACCGGGGAGCTGTTTTTT. Its protein is CASAGQGIGTGELFF.

The V and J genes are TRBV5-4 and TRBJ1-4, with 10 bases fitting TRBD1. Germline V lookup: CDR1 SGHNT, CDR2 YYREEE (reference sequence). The CDR3 spans 15 residues. V dropped 0 bases and J dropped 6; count of bases not matched to a gene: 2. CDR3: CASSLAGTGDEKLFF. The CDR3, as DNA: TGTGCCAGCAGCTTGGCAGGGACAGGGGATGAAAAACTGTTTTTT.